The clone carrying this T cell receptor (beta chain) has a handful of counts. No antigen is known for it. These data belong to a study of CD4+ T cells in melanoma. The CDR3 totals 17 residues. Germline lookup yields CDR1 SGHRS and CDR2 YFSETQ. V lost 4 bases to trimming and J lost 1 base; unmatched junction nucleotides: 6. The method was immunoSEQ multiplex PCR; TCRdb's version includes in-frame clones alone and lacks a portion of them. Of 10,000 to 14,000 clones listed, less than 75% are singletons. The study, taken as a whole, reports: CD8+ T cell, macrophage and B cell function reportedly correlated with neoantigen-specific CD4+ T cells.

Input material: cells from a culture (not recorded whether cultured in vitro). The TCR sequence derives from a human donor with melanoma. V usage is TRBV5-1 and J usage is TRBJ2-3, with 13 bases lining up with TRBD2. CDR3 DNA: TGCGCCAGCAGCCTATGGACTAGCGGGGGCGGCACAGATACGCAGTATTTT. Translating gives CASSLWTSGGGTDTQYF.